A single sample gave rise to the 19 T cell receptor beta chains below, sequenced in a study of T cell changes during pregnancy in multiple sclerosis. Method: immunoSEQ multiplex PCR; TCRdb's copy keeps in-frame clones and lacks some. The table lists 35,000 to 50,000 clones, more than 85% of them singletons. The sequences come from CD4+ T cells from peripheral blood mononuclear cells, collected after pregnancy. The source is a female donor in good health, enrolled as a control in a pregnancy study.

This clone was found a few times. This chain uses TRBV7-6 with TRBJ1-2; 8 bases fit TRBD1. V shed 4 bases and J 7 bases; nucleotides not matched to a gene: 5. Germline lookup yields CDR1 SGHVS and CDR2 FNYEAQ. The CDR3 covers 13 residues. CDR3 bases: TGTGCCAGCAGCTCAGACAGGGGAGGTGGCTACACCTTC. Residues: CASSSDRGGGYTF.

The genes are TRBV27 and TRBJ1-1; 7 bases agree with TRBD1. The CDR3 spans 15 residues. V was pared by 8 bases and J by 11 bases, with 20 bases of the junction left unmatched. Per germline, CDR1 MNHEY and CDR2 SMNVEV (reference sequence). The CDR3 DNA sequence: TGTGCCAGCCAGTTTGCGCCCGCGGCAGGGGGGACGGCTTTCTTT. Protein product: CASQFAPAAGGTAFF.

This clone was counted a few times. The genes are TRBV4-2 and TRBJ1-1; possible D gene TRBD1, 6 bases. The V end was cut by 0 bases, the J end by 3 bases, with 8 bases between. Germline-derived CDR1 and CDR2 are LGHNA and YNFKEQ. The CDR3 extends over 14 amino acids. The CDR3 protein is CASSQDQGYTEAFF. CDR3 DNA sequence: TGTGCCAGCAGCCAAGATCAGGGGTACACTGAAGCTTTCTTT.

This clone was counted a few times. The rearrangement joins TRBV11-2 to TRBJ1-2, with a tentative D call TRBD1 (5 bases). CDR1 and CDR2 from the germline V gene are SGHAT and FQNNGV. Trimming stripped 2 bases from V and 4 bases from J, with 8 bases between. The CDR3 sequence is 13 residues long. CDR3 loop: CASSLRGFYGYTF. In DNA form, the CDR3 reads TGTGCCAGCAGCTTAAGGGGTTTCTATGGCTACACCTTC.

The chain combines TRBV4-3 with TRBJ1-6, with TRBD1 matching over 9 bases. The CDR3 is 16 residues long. After removal of 5 bases from V and 5 bases from J, the junction contained 7 bases not matched to a gene. Germline CDR1 reads LGHNA; CDR2 reads YSLEER. CDR3 region: CASSSGTGTNNSPLHF. DNA of the CDR3: TGCGCCAGCAGCTCTGGGACAGGGACGAATAATTCACCCCTCCACTTT.

This clone was recorded a few times. The gene calls are TRBV10-1 and TRBJ1-1, with D possibly matching TRBD1 (6 bases). V was cut by 0 bases and J by 6 bases, with 8 bases left in between. The CDR3 spans 13 residues. CDR1 is WNHNN, CDR2 SYGVQD, per germline (reference sequence). The CDR3 DNA reads as TGCGCCAGCAGTGAGTCGTACAGGGCTGAAGCTTTCTTT. Translation: CASSESYRAEAFF.

The chain has TRBV19 and TRBJ2-7, with 8 bases lining up with TRBD1. The CDR3 is made up of 15 amino acids. V dropped 3 bases and J dropped 0; count of bases not matched to a gene: 4. In germline, CDR1 is LNHDA, CDR2 SQIVND (reference sequence). The CDR3 nucleotides read TGTGCCAGTAGTATTACGACAGGGGCCTCCTACGAGCAGTACTTC. It encodes CASSITTGASYEQYF.

This sequence joins TRBV5-5 and TRBJ2-1; 7 nucleotides match TRBD2. The trim removed 0 bases at V and 4 bases at J, leaving 4 bases unmatched. The CDR3 spans 15 residues. Germline V gene lookup returns CDR1 SGHKS and CDR2 YYEKEE (reference sequence). The CDR3 loop reads CASSLGWGGYNEQFF. CDR3 DNA sequence: TGTGCCAGCAGCTTGGGGTGGGGGGGTTACAATGAGCAGTTCTTC.

This sequence joins TRBV5-5 and TRBJ2-7, with 7 bases aligning to TRBD1. J gave up 1 base and V 0 bases, and 4 bases lay outside the gene matches. The germline gives CDR1 SGHKS, CDR2 YYEKEE (reference sequence). This CDR3 region has 15 residues. The CDR3 spells CASSLAGTVSYEQYF. CDR3 nucleotides: TGTGCCAGCAGCTTGGCCGGGACAGTTTCCTACGAGCAGTACTTC.

The rearrangement joins TRBV5-4 to TRBJ2-5, with D possibly matching TRBD1 (5 bases). Germline V gives CDR1 SGHNT, CDR2 YYREEE (reference sequence). This CDR3 spans 14 amino acids. Trimming took 2 bases from V and 5 from J, leaving 13 bases between them. DNA for the CDR3: TGTGCCAGCAGCTTAAGTGGGGCAGCGGAGACCCAGTACTTC. Translation gives CASSLSGAAETQYF.

The V call is TRBV18, the J call TRBJ2-3, with D possibly TRBD2 on 5 matching bases. The CDR3 has 14 amino acids. Trimming removed 0 bases from V and 8 bases from J, with 12 bases in between. CDR1 is KGHSH, CDR2 LQKENI, per germline. The CDR3 DNA reads as TGTGCCAGCTCACCACCGGCCGCCGGAGGTACGCAGTATTTT. This translates into CASSPPAAGGTQYF. The full variable domain, rest sourced from reference TRBV18 and TRBJ2-3, is NAGVMQNPRHLVRRRGQEARLRCSPMKGHSHVYWYRQLPEEGLKFMVYLQKENIIDESGMPKERFSAEFPKEGPSILRIQQVVRGDSAAYFCASSPPAAGGTQYFGPGTRLTVL.

In its sample, this clone was seen once. The V gene is TRBV28, the J gene TRBJ2-7, with TRBD2 matching 8 bases. The CDR3 loop spans 11 amino acids. CDR1 is MDHEN and CDR2 is SYDVKM in the germline V gene. J lost 12 bases, V lost 5 bases, and 6 bases had no gene match. Here the CDR3 reads CASSRGGAAYF. The CDR3, as DNA: TGTGCCAGCAGTCGGGGGGGGGCGGCGTACTTC.

V and J are TRBV10-3 and TRBJ1-2; the match to TRBD1 covers 8 bases. Germline trimming cut 4 bases from V and 6 bases from J; bases unmatched to any gene: 10. The germline CDR1 and CDR2 sequences are ENHRY and SYGVKD. The CDR3 is made up of 15 amino acids. CDR3 protein: CAISGWTGKWDGYTF. Written as DNA, the CDR3 is TGTGCCATCAGTGGCTGGACAGGGAAGTGGGATGGCTACACCTTC.

The chain links TRBV28 to TRBJ2-7; the D gene is possibly TRBD1 (6 bases). Trimming took 5 bases from V and 2 from J, leaving 16 bases between them. The CDR3 has 15 amino acids. Germline CDR1 reads MDHEN; CDR2 reads SYDVKM. CDR3 coding DNA: TGTGCCAGCAGTACATCCGGGACAACCCCCTACGAGCAGTACTTC. Protein product: CASSTSGTTPYEQYF.

This rearrangement joins TRBV30 to TRBJ1-2, with 8 bases lining up with TRBD1. Trimming at V came to 4 bases and at J to 8 bases, leaving 9 bases not matched to a gene. From germline, CDR1 is GTSNPN and CDR2 SVGIG (reference sequence). CDR3 length: 13 residues. Here the CDR3 DNA reads TGTGCCTGGACGAGGACAGGGTGGGACGGCTACACCTTC. Protein product: CAWTRTGWDGYTF.

This rearrangement joins TRBV6-1 to TRBJ1-3; D uncertain. There are 16 residues in the CDR3. Germline V gene sequence: CDR1 MNHNS, CDR2 SASEGT. V was shortened by 0 bases and J by 0 bases, with 9 bases between the two germline ends. The CDR3: CASSEAGGSSGNTIYF. CDR3 DNA: TGTGCCAGCAGTGAAGCTGGCGGGAGCTCTGGAAACACCATATATTTT.

The chain carries TRBV10-1 and TRBJ2-1; 8 bases are a match to TRBD1. This CDR3 contains 15 residues. V shed 2 bases and J 7 bases; nucleotides not matched to a gene: 7. Germline V CDR1 and CDR2: WNHNN, SYGVQD (reference sequence). CDR3: CASSERQGARNEQFF. CDR3 nucleotide sequence: TGCGCCAGCAGTGAGCGGCAGGGGGCGAGAAATGAGCAGTTCTTC.

The CDR3 DNA is TGTGCCAGCAGCCCCACAACAGGGCCCGGTAATTCACCCCTCCACTTT. Its protein is CASSPTTGPGNSPLHF. The V call is TRBV21-1, the J call TRBJ1-6; the listed D gene, TRBD1, was not tested against the DNA. TRBV21-1 is a known pseudogene. The CDR3 has 16 amino acids.

The V gene is TRBV18, the J gene TRBJ1-1; TRBD1 matches at 8 bases. Germline V gene lookup returns CDR1 KGHSH and CDR2 LQKENI. CDR3 length: 15 amino acids. J lost 3 bases, V lost 3 bases, and 6 bases had no gene match. The CDR3 DNA follows: TGTGCCAGCTCACCCGGCGACAGGGGTTACACTGAAGCTTTCTTT. As protein: CASSPGDRGYTEAFF. Full variable domain (missing parts from reference TRBV18 and TRBJ1-1): NAGVMQNPRHLVRRRGQEARLRCSPMKGHSHVYWYRQLPEEGLKFMVYLQKENIIDESGMPKERFSAEFPKEGPSILRIQQVVRGDSAAYFCASSPGDRGYTEAFFGQGTRLTVV.